This TCR beta chain is from a study of identical twins listed by TCRdb under 2016. Study-level background: To test whether fetal clonotypes persist, the study used deep sequencing on TCR alpha and beta repertoires from monozygotic twins, unrelated adults of various ages, and cord blood. To rule out contamination, the twin experiments were replicated at different times with different library preparation protocols. Study-level results and caveats: In monozygotic twins, out-of-frame TCR alpha sharing was systematically underestimated by recombination models, although the models agreed with sharing between unrelated individuals. Because the same donors could not be followed over many years, conclusions were based on cross-sectional statistical analysis. Zero-insertion analyses could be partly confounded by invariant T cells such as MAIT and iNKT, although diverse VJ usage argued against such confounding for most clonotypes. Compared with coincidental sharing between unrelated individuals, out-of-frame TCR alpha sequences shared between twins had an excess of sequences with low generation probability. The excess sharing between twins in beta out-of-frame sequences was weaker because fewer shared sequences reduced the signal-to-noise ratio. Fewer insertions were carried by abundant cord blood beta clonotypes, a similar but weaker trend appeared in young adult naive repertoires, and no such trend appeared in memory repertoires.

Preparation of the library involved 5' RACE. Sequencing took place on an Illumina HiSeq 2000. A universal primer binding site was added through template switching, and the final cDNA carried a unique molecular identifier so that TCR cDNA molecules could be counted accurately. Specific primers in the conserved constant-segment region were used to synthesize first-strand cDNA for the TCR alpha and beta chains. Each cDNA library was double barcoded, with a SMART-Mk sample barcode plus Illumina barcodes, to control for contamination. Two successive PCR steps introduced TruSeq adapter sequences along with Illumina sample barcodes. Sequencing of the TCR alpha and beta cDNA libraries was done on the Illumina HiSeq platform using custom primers. On the authors' methods: Unique molecular identifiers were extracted from raw reads with MiGEC, and CDR3 positions were determined with MiXCR. Recombination models were inferred per individual with the repgenHMM and IGoR tools using an EM algorithm. The analysis of shared clonotypes was done with the tcR package in R, with sharing normalized by the product of cloneset sizes. Out-of-frame nonproductive sequences were analyzed to study raw recombination free of thymic and clonal selection effects. TCRdb trimmed public reads at Q25 via fastp, called clones via MiXCR and kept in-frame beta chains. Records with the same CDR3 protein are collapsed into one entry carrying the most frequent genes and DNA. It is TCRdb's table, rather than the study itself, that gives the V and J calls and clone size. Here the sample has about 1.7 million distinct CDR3 sequences; about 32% occur a single time. In total, the top ten clones hold 0.25% to 0.3% of the sample.

Every donor was a healthy Caucasian. This clonotype was seen only a few times. This receptor's antigen is unknown. No base quality information exists; no much larger clone differs at one position. For CDR1 and CDR2, the germline V gene lists SNHLY and FYNNEI. From the cysteine up to the phenylalanine, the CDR3 has a length of 15 residues. Left in the record is the CDR3 DNA by itself, 45 bases read in frame from the first base. A distance of 18 bases separates the germline ends of V and J, which lose 7 bases and 4 bases respectively. This TCR was sampled from a newborn girl in good health. In this chain, TRBV2 is recombined with TRBJ2-3; the D segment cannot be called with confidence. Sequences were obtained from cord blood. The DNA reads TGTGCCAGCACGGCCGGATCACCTAAACCAGATACGCAGTATTTT. Its amino acids are CASTAGSPKPDTQYF.